The entry below gives a single T cell receptor beta chain sequence along with its context. The target of this receptor is not known. It has no much larger one-base neighbor in the sample; base qualities were not kept. The immunoSEQ Assay, a bias-controlled multiplex PCR, was used to amplify TCRbeta CDR3 regions from genomic DNA. The authors' pipeline ran thus. The number of nucleated cells in each sample was estimated by amplification of reference gene primers within the assay. Sequence reads were collapsed and filtered to measure the absolute abundance of every unique TCRbeta CDR3 rearrangement. For each sample, productive Simpson clonality was calculated as the square root of Simpson's diversity index over productive rearrangements. Entries here come from immuneACCESS through TCRdb and include only in-frame sequences with V and J called. Some clones fail to appear in such tables; in the studies checked, an unresolved V gene covers under half of the shortfall, and the cause of the remainder is unknown. Clone size and the V and J calls come from that table; the DNA yielded D and trimming. The sample records 200,000 to 250,000 clones, roughly 86% of which are singletons. The ten largest make up approximately 10% of the sample.

From the cysteine through the phenylalanine, the CDR3 covers 14 amino acids. The CDR3 DNA has 42 bases and is translated from base 1. Compared with germline, V lacks 2 bases and J lacks 1 base; bases without a gene match: 3. The germline V gene encodes CDR1 SQVTM and CDR2 ANQGSEA. This entry is derived from a study of blood T cell repertoires in COVID-19 (dated by TCRdb to the early 2020s). A note on the overall study: Collaborator samples came from the United States, Italy and Spain and covered acute and convalescent phases of COVID-19. Sample metadata almost always included a de-identified subject ID, COVID-19 status, age in years and sex. Where available, HLA class I and class II types were obtained from metadata supplied by the sample provider rather than from assay-based typing. Samples came from the ongoing ImmuneRACE study (first 160 participants) plus 1,254 subjects from 6 global collaborators. The material from the prospective study consisted of cDNA or gDNA derived from T cells, B-cell-depleted T cells, or PBMCs. Subjects who had been exposed to COVID-19, were actively infected with it, or had recovered from it provided the deeply sampled blood TCRbeta repertoires that made up the dataset. A freely available public database, intended as a resource for researchers studying the immune response to SARS-CoV-2, is where the repertoires were released.

One collaborating source in Seattle enrolled patients during active infection and followed them longitudinally through the course of disease. Collaborating institutions collected whole blood in K2EDTA tubes following their own protocols. Collaborator samples were shipped for TCRbeta analysis as frozen whole blood, isolated PBMCs, or DNA extracted from either sample type. Overall study outcomes, separate from this receptor: How much clinical and demographic metadata was included differed by source and by participant, and the metadata was provided uncurated.

What was sequenced was peripheral blood. The chain is made from TRBV29-1 and TRBJ1-1, with 8 middle bases fitting TRBD1. The sequence was collected from a woman aged 45-65 years with COVID-19, enrolled during active disease. The sequence in DNA is TGCAGCGTTGAAATCCAGGGGGCGAACACTGAAGCTTTCTTT. Translated, it gives CSVEIQGANTEAFF.